The 23 T cell receptor beta chains listed next were all sequenced from one sample in a study of PD-1 blockade in classical Hodgkin lymphoma. The time point here: cycle 4 day 1 (C4D1), after more than 5 weeks of nivolumab. All the patients suffered relapse after autologous stem cell transplantation, and brentuximab vedotin exposure differed. Data came from immunoSEQ multiplex PCR; TCRdb stores just in-frame clones and leaves some out. The data show tens of thousands of clones, with 60% to 80% seen just once and 7.2% held by the top ten. The specimen comprised peripheral blood mononuclear cells (PBMCs), sampled before the fourth cycle of nivolumab. The source is a human donor with classical Hodgkin lymphoma.

This chain connects TRBV18 to TRBJ1-3; maybe TRBD1 (6 bases). Trimming removed 1 base from V and 0 bases from J, with 13 bases in between. The germline gives CDR1 KGHSH, CDR2 LQKENI. The CDR3 is 17 residues long. CDR3 coding DNA: TGTGCCAGCTCACCACTCCATACAGGGATCTCTGGAAACACCATATATTTT. It is translated as CASSPLHTGISGNTIYF.

This chain connects TRBV27 to TRBJ2-7; D might be TRBD1 (5 bases). V shed 6 bases and J shed 2 bases, with 20 bases lying between them. The CDR3 runs 16 residues. Germline V gene data show CDR1 as MNHEY and CDR2 as SMNVEV (reference sequence). CDR3 sequence: CASSPLLGVGAYEQYF. The DNA for the CDR3 is TGTGCCAGCAGCCCACTCTTAGGGGTTGGCGCCTACGAGCAGTACTTC.

This chain connects TRBV25-1 to TRBJ2-5; 7 bases are shared with TRBD2. V shed 3 bases and J 1 base; nucleotides not matched to a gene: 5. Germline assignment: CDR1 MGHDK and CDR2 SYGVNS. The length of the CDR3 is 15 residues. CDR3 region: CASSEAGDLQETQYF. The CDR3 DNA is TGTGCCAGCAGTGAGGCGGGAGACCTCCAAGAGACCCAGTACTTC.

In nucleotides, the CDR3 is TGTGCCAGCAGCTTAGTGTGGGCGGCTGACTACGAGCAGTACTTC. Residues: CASSLVWAADYEQYF. The gene calls are TRBV7-2 and TRBJ2-7, with D unresolved. Germline CDR1 is SGHTA and CDR2 is FQGNSA. The V end was cut by 1 base, the J end by 3 bases, with 13 bases between. This CDR3 is 15 amino acids long.

The chain uses TRBV5-4 and TRBJ2-6; D gene ambiguous. V shed 2 bases and J shed 0 bases, with 9 bases lying between them. The CDR3 runs to 16 residues. Germline V gene lookup returns CDR1 SGHNT and CDR2 YYREEE (reference sequence). The CDR3 region is CASSLSGSSGANVLTF. CDR3 DNA: TGTGCCAGCAGCTTATCCGGAAGCTCTGGGGCCAACGTCCTGACTTTC.

The V call is TRBV4-3, the J call TRBJ2-5; 14 nucleotides line up with TRBD2. The germline V gene has CDR1 LGHNA and CDR2 YSLEER. J gave up 5 bases and V 4 bases, and 9 bases lay outside the gene matches. This CDR3 region has 17 residues. The CDR3, as DNA: TGCGCCAGCAGCCTCCGACTAGCGGGGGGGTCACTGGAGACCCAGTACTTC. Its translation: CASSLRLAGGSLETQYF.

In its sample, this clone was seen once. The rearrangement links TRBV20-1 to TRBJ1-2; D might be TRBD1 (6 bases). Germline V gives CDR1 DFQATT, CDR2 SNEGSKA (reference sequence). This CDR3 comprises 11 residues. V was pared by 6 bases and J by 2 bases, with 7 bases between. This CDR3 is CSADRNYGYTF. The CDR3 DNA follows: TGCAGTGCCGACAGGAACTATGGCTACACCTTC.

In the case of this clone: Other DNA sequences from this sample encode an identical CDR3 as well. The V call is TRBV5-1, the J call TRBJ2-5; 10 bases are shared with TRBD2. V lost 5 bases and J lost 4; bases outside the gene matches: 8. This CDR3 spans 15 amino acids. Germline lookup yields CDR1 SGHRS and CDR2 YFSETQ. CDR3 sequence: CASRELAGAGETQYF. The CDR3, as DNA: TGCGCCAGCAGGGAGCTAGCGGGGGCGGGAGAGACCCAGTACTTC.

The genes are TRBV5-4 and TRBJ2-2, with D possibly being TRBD1 or TRBD2 (6 bases each). Deletions cut 6 bases from V and 3 bases from J, with 15 bases between. The CDR3 runs 15 residues. From germline, CDR1 is SGHNT and CDR2 YYREEE (reference sequence). The CDR3 DNA is TGTGCCAGCAAGGGGGACTTGAGGGACACCGGGGAGCTGTTTTTT. Translated: CASKGDLRDTGELFF.

V and J are TRBV6-1 and TRBJ2-5, with 7 bases identical to TRBD1. The CDR3 spans 15 residues. The trim removed 3 bases at V and 2 bases at J, leaving 6 bases unmatched. CDR1 and CDR2 from the germline V gene are MNHNS and SASEGT. The CDR3 is CASSDVSGQQETQYF. The CDR3 DNA follows: TGTGCCAGCAGTGATGTTTCGGGACAGCAAGAGACCCAGTACTTC.

V is TRBV18 and J is TRBJ2-1; 9 bases match TRBD2. This CDR3 comprises 18 residues. Germline V gene sequence: CDR1 KGHSH, CDR2 LQKENI. After removal of 6 bases from V and 4 bases from J, the junction contained 16 bases not matched to a gene. CDR3 loop: CASSRGPHPSGEYNEQFF. The CDR3 bases are TGTGCCAGCTCTAGGGGGCCCCACCCTAGCGGGGAGTACAATGAGCAGTTCTTC.

The rearrangement joins TRBV4-3 to TRBJ1-1; D is perhaps TRBD1 (6 bases). V lost 0 bases, J lost 6 bases, and 8 bases lay in between. CDR1 and CDR2 from the germline V gene are LGHNA and YSLEER. CDR3 length equals 13 residues. CDR3: CASSQERGAEAFF. In DNA, the CDR3 is TGCGCCAGCAGCCAAGAGAGGGGGGCTGAAGCTTTCTTT.

As to this clone: Other nucleotide sequences in the sample specify the same CDR3. The chain is built from TRBV5-1 and TRBJ2-3; D remains ambiguous. The CDR3 is 13 amino acids. From germline, CDR1 is SGHRS and CDR2 YFSETQ. The V gene lost 4 bases and the J gene lost 6 bases, with 12 bases spanning the gap. CDR3 nucleotide sequence: TGCGCCAGCAGCCTGTTGGGTGCCGATACGCAGTATTTT. Translated, it gives CASSLLGADTQYF.

This chain connects TRBV20-1 to TRBJ2-1, with D perhaps given as TRBD1 or TRBD2 (5 bases each). Germline lookup yields CDR1 DFQATT and CDR2 SNEGSKA (reference sequence). V was cut by 1 base and J by 16 bases, with 14 bases left in between. This CDR3 has 11 amino acids. The CDR3 loop is CSARGGPVGFF. The CDR3 region has the DNA TGCAGTGCTAGAGGGGGACCAGTAGGTTTCTTC.

Relative to its sample, this clone is medium-sized. The chain links TRBV6-5 to TRBJ1-1, with TRBD1 matching 7 bases. CDR3 length: 14 amino acids. The V gene's germline CDR1 is MNHEY and CDR2 SVGAGI. V lost 5 bases, J lost 4 bases, and 7 bases stayed unmatched. The DNA of the CDR3 is TGTGCCAGCAGTAAGAGACAGGGCCCCACTGAAGCTTTCTTT. It encodes CASSKRQGPTEAFF.

The chain employs TRBV5-6 and TRBJ1-4; 8 bases align to TRBD1. CDR3 length equals 15 residues. J lost 7 bases, V lost 5 bases, and 10 bases had no gene match. CDR1 and CDR2 from the germline V gene are SGHDT and YYEEEE. CDR3 amino acids: CASSYGTGLVEKLFF. DNA for the CDR3: TGTGCCAGCAGTTACGGGACAGGATTAGTTGAAAAACTGTTTTTT.

The V gene is TRBV5-1, the J gene TRBJ1-3, with D unclear. Germline lookup yields CDR1 SGHRS and CDR2 YFSETQ. This CDR3 region has 14 residues. V gave up 0 bases and J gave up 2 bases, with 6 bases separating them. The DNA of the CDR3 is TGCGCCAGCAGCTTGGTTGGGACTGGAAACACCATATATTTT. The encoded protein is CASSLVGTGNTIYF.

Notes on this clone: This specimen includes other DNA sequences encoding the same CDR3. The rearrangement links TRBV18 to TRBJ1-3, with unresolved D. Germline V gives CDR1 KGHSH, CDR2 LQKENI. The length of the CDR3 is 15 residues. Trimming took off 0 bases at V and 0 bases at J, with 6 bases between the two ends. The CDR3 DNA reads TGTGCCAGCTCACCACCGAGTAGCTCTGGAAACACCATATATTTT. Encoded protein: CASSPPSSSGNTIYF.

By frequency in the sample, this clone is medium-sized. The rearrangement links TRBV2 to TRBJ2-7, with 7 positions matching TRBD1. Germline V gives CDR1 SNHLY, CDR2 FYNNEI. Germline trimming cut 7 bases from V and 0 bases from J; bases unmatched to any gene: 6. The CDR3 consists of 14 residues. This CDR3 is CASISGQSSYEQYF. CDR3 DNA sequence: TGTGCCAGCATATCGGGACAGAGCTCCTACGAGCAGTACTTC. Full variable domain (outside the CDR3, taken from reference TRBV2 and TRBJ2-7): EPEVTQTPSHQVTQMGQEVILRCVPISNHLYFYWYRQILGQKVEFLVSFYNNEISEKSEIFDDQFSVERPDGSNFTLKIRSTKLEDSAMYFCASISGQSSYEQYFGPGTRLTVT.

This clone appeared once. The chain is built from TRBV30 and TRBJ2-1, with 7 bases matching TRBD2. V was pared by 0 bases and J by 7 bases, with 12 bases of the junction left unmatched. CDR1 and CDR2 from the germline V gene are GTSNPN and SVGIG (reference sequence). CDR3 size: 16 residues. The CDR3 protein is CAWSVPAGNGLNEQFF. CDR3 bases: TGTGCCTGGAGTGTACCAGCGGGAAACGGCCTAAATGAGCAGTTCTTC.

The rearrangement joins TRBV6-5 to TRBJ2-1; D not certain. Per the germline V gene, CDR1 is MNHEY and CDR2 is SVGAGI. Trimming stripped 0 bases from V and 4 bases from J, with 13 bases between. The CDR3 is made up of 16 amino acids. CDR3 protein: CASSYSPVGAYNEQFF. CDR3 nucleotides: TGTGCCAGCAGTTACTCTCCGGTGGGCGCTTACAATGAGCAGTTCTTC.

The V and J genes are TRBV6-5 and TRBJ2-7, with 10 bases that match TRBD1. This CDR3 comprises 15 residues. Germline values: CDR1 MNHEY, CDR2 SVGAGI. Trimming at V came to 2 bases and at J to 3 bases, leaving 4 bases not matched to a gene. The CDR3 is CASSYQGQGIYEQYF. The CDR3 region has the DNA TGTGCCAGCAGTTACCAGGGACAGGGGATCTACGAGCAGTACTTC.

This chain joins TRBV7-2 and TRBJ1-5; D is unclear. The CDR3 contains 13 residues. Germline-derived CDR1 and CDR2 are SGHTA and FQGNSA. V gave up 3 bases and J gave up 7 bases, with 10 bases separating them. CDR3 in DNA: TGTGCCAGCAGCTTTTTTTTTGGGCAGCCCCAGCATTTT. Protein sequence: CASSFFFGQPQHF.